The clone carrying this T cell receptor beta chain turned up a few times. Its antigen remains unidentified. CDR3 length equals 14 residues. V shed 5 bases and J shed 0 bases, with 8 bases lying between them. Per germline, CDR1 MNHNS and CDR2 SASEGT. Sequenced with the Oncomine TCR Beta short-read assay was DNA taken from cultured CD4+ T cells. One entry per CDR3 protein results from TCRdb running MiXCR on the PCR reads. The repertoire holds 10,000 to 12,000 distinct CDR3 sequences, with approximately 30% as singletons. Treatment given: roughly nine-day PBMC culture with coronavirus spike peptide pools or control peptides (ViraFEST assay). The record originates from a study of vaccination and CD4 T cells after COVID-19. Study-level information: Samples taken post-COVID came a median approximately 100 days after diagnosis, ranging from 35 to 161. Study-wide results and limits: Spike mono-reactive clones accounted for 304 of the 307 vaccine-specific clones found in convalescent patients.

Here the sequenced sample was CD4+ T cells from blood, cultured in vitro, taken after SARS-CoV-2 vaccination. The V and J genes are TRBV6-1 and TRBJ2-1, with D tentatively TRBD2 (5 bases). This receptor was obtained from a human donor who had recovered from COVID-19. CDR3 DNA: TGTGCCAGCAGTCTGGGGAGCTCCTACAATGAGCAGTTCTTC. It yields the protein CASSLGSSYNEQFF.